This T cell receptor beta chain is from a study of blood T cell repertoires in COVID-19. Sequencing was performed with immunoSEQ multiplex PCR; in TCRdb, only in-frame clones are kept and a portion is missing. The repertoire holds roughly 220,000 clones, with 84% as singletons. Germline CDR1 reads KGHSH; CDR2 reads LQKENI. V lost 6 bases and J lost 9; bases outside the gene matches: 11. This CDR3 is 14 amino acids long. The receptor was derived from a woman between 25 and 40 years old who had recovered from COVID-19. The sample taken for sequencing was peripheral blood. This chain joins TRBV18 and TRBJ1-2; TRBD1 matches 9 bases. The CDR3 is CASSQARDRASYTF. The CDR3 bases are TGTGCCAGCTCCCAGGCTCGGGACAGGGCGAGCTACACCTTC.